This T cell receptor (beta chain) was recorded in a study of identical twins. The CDR3 has 15 residues. Germline values: CDR1 SGDLS, CDR2 YYNGEE. Trimming removed 4 bases at V and 4 bases at J, with 17 bases between. TCRdb reanalysed the 5' RACE reads using MiXCR and keeps one entry per CDR3 protein. This sample carries 200,000 to 250,000 distinct CDR3 sequences, around 6.5% of them seen once, and the ten largest clones take 13% to 15%. These same data were also listed under a study on T cells expressing NK-cell markers. Per that study: Top CD8+ clonotypes included the dominant CD3+CD56+NKG2C+ clonotypes in 5 or 6 donors. Similarly, these clonotypes led the CD3+CD56-NKG2C+ fraction as well in a handful of donors.

The V gene is TRBV9, the J gene TRBJ1-1; D might be TRBD1 (6 bases). The receptor was isolated from a woman between 18 and 29 years old in good health. The sample taken for sequencing was CD8+ T cells sorted from blood. CDR3 coding DNA: TGTGCCAGCAGCCCCCGGTTCGGGGGGCTCACTGAAGCTTTCTTT. This sequence encodes CASSPRFGGLTEAFF. Full variable domain (remainder filled in from reference TRBV9 and TRBJ1-1): DSGVTQTPKHLITATGQRVTLRCSPRSGDLSVYWYQQSLDQGLQFLIQYYNGEERAKGNILERFSAQQFPDLHSELNLSSLELGDSALYFCASSPRFGGLTEAFFGQGTRLTVV.